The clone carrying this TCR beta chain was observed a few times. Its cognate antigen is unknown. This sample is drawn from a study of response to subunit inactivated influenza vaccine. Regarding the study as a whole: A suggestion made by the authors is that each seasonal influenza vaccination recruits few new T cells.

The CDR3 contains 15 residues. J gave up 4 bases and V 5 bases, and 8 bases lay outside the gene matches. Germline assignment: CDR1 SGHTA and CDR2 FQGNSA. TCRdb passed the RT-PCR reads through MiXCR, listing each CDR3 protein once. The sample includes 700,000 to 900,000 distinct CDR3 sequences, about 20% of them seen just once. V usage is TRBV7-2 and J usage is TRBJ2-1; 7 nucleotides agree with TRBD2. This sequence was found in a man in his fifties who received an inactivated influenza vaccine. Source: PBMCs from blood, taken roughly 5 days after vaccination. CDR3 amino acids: CASSPAGNPYNEQFF. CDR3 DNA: TGTGCCAGCAGCCCAGCGGGAAACCCTTACAATGAGCAGTTCTTC.